The entry that follows covers one TCR beta chain sequence. As yet, its antigen is unknown. These data originate in a study of Graves' ophthalmopathy and Graves' hyperthyroidism. The study's findings and limits: Sensitivity reached 85% to 90% and specificity roughly 81% for a 13-signature model separating ophthalmopathy from stable hyperthyroidism. Blood also carried most expanded thyroid clonotypes exceeding 0.001 frequency.

Excluded: other autoimmune disease, uncontrolled infection, pregnancy or lactation. The PBMC fraction was derived from 9.5 to 10 ml of fresh peripheral blood. From RNA, the CDR3 regions of TCR beta chains were amplified and sequenced. Second-round multiplex PCR came after first-round RT-PCR with HTBI primers. One entry per CDR3 protein results from TCRdb running MiXCR on the multiplex PCR reads. The table records some 750,000 distinct CDR3 sequences, 40% of them present only once. There are 15 residues in the CDR3. Germline V gene lookup returns CDR1 MNHEY and CDR2 SMNVEV (reference sequence). The V end was cut by 8 bases, the J end by 0 bases, with 13 bases between.

The sequenced sample was peripheral blood. The TCR comes from an adult man with Graves' ophthalmopathy. This chain links TRBV27 with TRBJ2-2, with D unresolved. The CDR3 sequence: CASGRRVTNTGELFF. For the CDR3, the DNA is TGTGCCAGCGGCAGACGGGTAACGAACACCGGGGAGCTGTTTTTT.